This TCR beta chain was obtained from a study of immune evolution from preneoplasia to lung adenocarcinoma. V was clipped by 0 bases and J by 0 bases, with 15 bases between them. This CDR3 has 17 residues. CDR1 is SEHNR, CDR2 FQNEAQ, per germline (reference sequence). Findings and caveats of the study: From normal lung to invasive adenocarcinoma, top clone frequencies appeared to decrease.

Method: immunoSEQ multiplex PCR; TCRdb's copy keeps in-frame clones and lacks some. The sample carries 37,000 or so clones, roughly 71% recorded once. To note about this clone: Its matching antigen is unknown.

The V gene is TRBV7-9, the J gene TRBJ2-7; perhaps TRBD1 as D (5 bases). This TCR came from a person aged 60 to 70 with lung adenocarcinoma. The sample taken for sequencing was FFPE invasive lung adenocarcinoma tissue. The CDR3 region is CASSLAGATTDSYEQYF. The DNA of the CDR3 is TGTGCCAGCAGCTTAGCAGGGGCCACGACTGACTCCTACGAGCAGTACTTC.